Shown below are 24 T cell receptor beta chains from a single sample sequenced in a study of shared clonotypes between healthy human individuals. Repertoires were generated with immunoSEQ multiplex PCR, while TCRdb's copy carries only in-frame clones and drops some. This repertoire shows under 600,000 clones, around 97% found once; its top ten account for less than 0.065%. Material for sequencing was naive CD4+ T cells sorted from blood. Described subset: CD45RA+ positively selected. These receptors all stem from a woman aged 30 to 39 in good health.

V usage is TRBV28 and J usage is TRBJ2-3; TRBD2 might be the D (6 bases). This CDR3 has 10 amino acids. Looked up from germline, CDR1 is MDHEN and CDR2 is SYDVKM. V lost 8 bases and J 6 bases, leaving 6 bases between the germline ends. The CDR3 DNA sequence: TGTGCCAGCGGGAGGGATACGCAGTATTTT. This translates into CASGRDTQYF.

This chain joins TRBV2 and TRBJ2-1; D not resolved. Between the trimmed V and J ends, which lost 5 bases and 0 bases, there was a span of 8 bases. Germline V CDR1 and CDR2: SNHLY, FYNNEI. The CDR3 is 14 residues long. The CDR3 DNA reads TGTGCCAGCAGTATCTGGGACTCCTACAATGAGCAGTTCTTC. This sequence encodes CASSIWDSYNEQFF.

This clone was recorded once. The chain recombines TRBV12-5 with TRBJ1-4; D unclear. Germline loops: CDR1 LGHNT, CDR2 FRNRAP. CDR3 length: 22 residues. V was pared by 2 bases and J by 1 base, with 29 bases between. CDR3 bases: TGTGCTAGTGGTTTGATTTTTTGCAACAGACCCTTTACCTTGCAAACTAATGAAAAACTGTTTTTT. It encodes CASGLIFCNRPFTLQTNEKLFF.

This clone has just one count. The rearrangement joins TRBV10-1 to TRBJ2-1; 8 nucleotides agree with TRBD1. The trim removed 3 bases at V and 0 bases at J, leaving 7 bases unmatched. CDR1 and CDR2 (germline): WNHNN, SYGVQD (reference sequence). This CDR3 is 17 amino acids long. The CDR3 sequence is CASSDQQGVSSYNEQFF. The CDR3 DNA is TGCGCCAGCAGTGACCAACAGGGGGTGAGCTCCTACAATGAGCAGTTCTTC.

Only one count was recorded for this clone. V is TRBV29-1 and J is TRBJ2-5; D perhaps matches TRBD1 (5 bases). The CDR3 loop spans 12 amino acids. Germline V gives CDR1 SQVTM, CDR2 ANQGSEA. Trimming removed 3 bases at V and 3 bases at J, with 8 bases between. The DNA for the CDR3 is TGCAGCGTTGATCAGGGTAAAGAGACCCAGTACTTC. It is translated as CSVDQGKETQYF.

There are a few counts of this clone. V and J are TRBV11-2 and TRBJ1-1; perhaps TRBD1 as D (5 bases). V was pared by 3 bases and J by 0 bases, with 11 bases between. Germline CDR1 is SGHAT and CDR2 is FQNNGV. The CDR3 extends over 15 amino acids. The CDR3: CASSFLQVMNTEAFF. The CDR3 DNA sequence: TGTGCCAGCAGCTTCCTACAGGTTATGAACACTGAAGCTTTCTTT.

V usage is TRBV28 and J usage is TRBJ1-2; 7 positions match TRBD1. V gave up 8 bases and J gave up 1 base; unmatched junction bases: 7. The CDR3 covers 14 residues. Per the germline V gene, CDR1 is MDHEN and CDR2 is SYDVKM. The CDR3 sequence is CASGPRDSNYGYTF. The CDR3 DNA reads TGTGCCAGCGGGCCTCGGGACAGTAACTATGGCTACACCTTC.

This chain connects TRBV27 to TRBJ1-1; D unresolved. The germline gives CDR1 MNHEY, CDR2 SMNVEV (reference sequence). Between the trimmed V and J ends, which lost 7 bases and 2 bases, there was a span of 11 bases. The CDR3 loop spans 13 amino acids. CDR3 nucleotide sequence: TGTGCCAGCAAAGGGCTGGAAAACACTGAAGCTTTCTTT. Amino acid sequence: CASKGLENTEAFF.

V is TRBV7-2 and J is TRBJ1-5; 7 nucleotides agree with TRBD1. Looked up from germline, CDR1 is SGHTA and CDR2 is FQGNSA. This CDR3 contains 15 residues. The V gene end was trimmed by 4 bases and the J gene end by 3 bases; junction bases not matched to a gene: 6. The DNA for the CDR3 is TGTGCCAGCAGCTCAACCGGGACAGCCAATCAGCCCCAGCATTTT. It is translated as CASSSTGTANQPQHF.

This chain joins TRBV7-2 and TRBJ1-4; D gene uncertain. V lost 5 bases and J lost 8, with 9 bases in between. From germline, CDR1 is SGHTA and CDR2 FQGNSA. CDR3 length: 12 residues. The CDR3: CASSPTREKLFF. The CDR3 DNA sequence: TGTGCCAGCAGCCCGACCCGCGAAAAACTGTTTTTT.

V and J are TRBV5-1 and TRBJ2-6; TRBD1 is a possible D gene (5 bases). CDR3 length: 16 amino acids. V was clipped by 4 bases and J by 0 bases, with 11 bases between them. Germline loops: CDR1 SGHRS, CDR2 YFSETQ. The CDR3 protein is CASSASRDSGANVLTF. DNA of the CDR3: TGCGCCAGCAGCGCGAGCAGGGACTCTGGGGCCAACGTCCTGACTTTC.

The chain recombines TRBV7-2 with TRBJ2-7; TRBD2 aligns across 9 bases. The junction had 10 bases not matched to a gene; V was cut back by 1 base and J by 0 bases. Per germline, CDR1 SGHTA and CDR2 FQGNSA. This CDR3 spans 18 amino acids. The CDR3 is CASSLGVGLAGSSYEQYF. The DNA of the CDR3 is TGTGCCAGCAGCTTAGGAGTTGGGCTAGCGGGGAGCTCCTACGAGCAGTACTTC.

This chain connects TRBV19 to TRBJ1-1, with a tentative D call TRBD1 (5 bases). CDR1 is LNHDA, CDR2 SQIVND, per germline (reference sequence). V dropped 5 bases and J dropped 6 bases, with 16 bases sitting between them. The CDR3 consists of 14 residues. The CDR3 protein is CASSLLGPDAEAFF. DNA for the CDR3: TGTGCCAGTAGTCTCCTGGGGCCCGACGCTGAAGCTTTCTTT.

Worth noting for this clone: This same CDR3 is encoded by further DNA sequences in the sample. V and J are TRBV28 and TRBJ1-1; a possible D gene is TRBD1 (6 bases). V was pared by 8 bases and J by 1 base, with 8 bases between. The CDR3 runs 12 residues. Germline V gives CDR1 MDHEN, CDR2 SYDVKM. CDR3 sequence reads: CASEDRNTEAFF. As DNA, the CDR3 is TGTGCCAGCGAGGACAGGAACACTGAAGCTTTCTTT.

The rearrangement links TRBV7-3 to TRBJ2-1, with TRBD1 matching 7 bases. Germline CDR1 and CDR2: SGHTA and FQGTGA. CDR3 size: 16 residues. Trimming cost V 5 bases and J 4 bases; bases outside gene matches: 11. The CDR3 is CASSQDRVEIYNEQFF. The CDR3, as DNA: TGTGCCAGCAGCCAAGACAGGGTCGAGATTTACAATGAGCAGTTCTTC.

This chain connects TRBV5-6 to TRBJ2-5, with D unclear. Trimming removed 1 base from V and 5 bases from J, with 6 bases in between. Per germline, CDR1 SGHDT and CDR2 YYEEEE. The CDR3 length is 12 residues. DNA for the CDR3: TGTGCCAGCAGCTTGTTAGGGGAGACCCAGTACTTC. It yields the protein CASSLLGETQYF. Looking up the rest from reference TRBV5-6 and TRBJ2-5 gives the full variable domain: DAGVTQSPTHLIKTRGQQVTLRCSPKSGHDTVSWYQQALGQGPQFIFQYYEEEERQRGNFPDRFSGHQFPNYSSELNVNALLLGDSALYLCASSLLGETQYFGPGTRLLVL.

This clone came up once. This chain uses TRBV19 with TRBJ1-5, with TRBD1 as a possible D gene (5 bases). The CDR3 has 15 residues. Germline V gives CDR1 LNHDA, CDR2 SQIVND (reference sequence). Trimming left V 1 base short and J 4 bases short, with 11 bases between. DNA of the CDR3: TGTGCCAGTAGTATAGTGACGGGGGGGAATCAGCCCCAGCATTTT. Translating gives CASSIVTGGNQPQHF.

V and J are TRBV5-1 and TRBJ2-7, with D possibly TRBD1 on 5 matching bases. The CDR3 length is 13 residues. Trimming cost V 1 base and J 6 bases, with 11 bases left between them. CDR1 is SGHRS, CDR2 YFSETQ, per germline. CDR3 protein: CASSLHRSSEQYF. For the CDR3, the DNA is TGCGCCAGCAGCTTGCACAGGTCGAGCGAGCAGTACTTC. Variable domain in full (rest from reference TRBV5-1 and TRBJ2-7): KAGVTQTPRYLIKTRGQQVTLSCSPISGHRSVSWYQQTPGQGLQFLFEYFSETQRNKGNFPGRFSGRQFSNSRSEMNVSTLELGDSALYLCASSLHRSSEQYFGPGTRLTVT.

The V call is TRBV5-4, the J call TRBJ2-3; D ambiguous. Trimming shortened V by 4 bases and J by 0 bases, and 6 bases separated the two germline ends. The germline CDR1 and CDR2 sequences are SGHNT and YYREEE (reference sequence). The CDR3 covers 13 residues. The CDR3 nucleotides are TGTGCCAGCAGCGTAAGAAGCACAGATACGCAGTATTTT. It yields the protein CASSVRSTDTQYF.

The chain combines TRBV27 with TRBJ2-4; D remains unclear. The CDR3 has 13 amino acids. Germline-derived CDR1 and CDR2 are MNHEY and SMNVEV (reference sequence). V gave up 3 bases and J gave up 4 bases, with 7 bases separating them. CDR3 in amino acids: CASSLTEKNIQYF. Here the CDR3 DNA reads TGTGCCAGCAGTTTGACGGAGAAAAACATTCAGTACTTC.

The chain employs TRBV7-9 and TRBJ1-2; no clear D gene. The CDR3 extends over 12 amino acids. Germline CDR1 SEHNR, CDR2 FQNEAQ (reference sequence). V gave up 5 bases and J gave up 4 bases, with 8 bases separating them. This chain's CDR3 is CASSTAGYGYTF. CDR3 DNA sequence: TGTGCCAGCAGCACGGCGGGCTATGGCTACACCTTC.

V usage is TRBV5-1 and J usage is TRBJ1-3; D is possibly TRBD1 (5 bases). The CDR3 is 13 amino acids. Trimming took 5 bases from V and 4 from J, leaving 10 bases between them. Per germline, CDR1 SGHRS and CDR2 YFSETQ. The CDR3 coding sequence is TGCGCCAGCAGTTTTGGGGCCGGAAACACCATATATTTT. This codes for CASSFGAGNTIYF.

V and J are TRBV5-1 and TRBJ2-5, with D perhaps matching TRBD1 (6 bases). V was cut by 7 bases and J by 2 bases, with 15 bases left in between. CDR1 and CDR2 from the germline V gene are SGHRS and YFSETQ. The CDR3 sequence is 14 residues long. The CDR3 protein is CASWAQGRQETQYF. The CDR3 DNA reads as TGCGCCAGCTGGGCACAGGGCCGTCAAGAGACCCAGTACTTC.

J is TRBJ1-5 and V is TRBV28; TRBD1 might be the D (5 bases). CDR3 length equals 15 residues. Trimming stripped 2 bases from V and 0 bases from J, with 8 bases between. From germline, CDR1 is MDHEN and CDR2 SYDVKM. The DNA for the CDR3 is TGTGCCAGCAGTTTACAGGGTGATAGCAATCAGCCCCAGCATTTT. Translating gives CASSLQGDSNQPQHF.